This T cell receptor (beta chain) was identified during a study of CD8 T cells in ankylosing spondylitis. In this sample, this clonotype turned up a few times. The antigen is unknown. By quantitative 5'-RACE with molecular barcodes, the TCR beta libraries were made. One entry per CDR3 protein, called by TCRdb with MiXCR from the 5' RACE reads. Found here are a few hundred thousand distinct CDR3 sequences, roughly a quarter of them singletons; the top ten hold 0.5% to 0.75%. The length of the CDR3 is 12 residues. The ends were cut back, 2 bases at V and 11 bases at J, with 9 bases in the middle. Germline CDR1 MNHEY, CDR2 SMNVEV (reference sequence). Study-wide results and limits: Disease-associated clones were CD8+ and fairly uncommon in peripheral blood. Made up of about eight highly homologous variants, a TCR beta motif appeared characteristic of ankylosing spondylitis blood. Past studies reported some motif variants in reactive arthritis synovial fluid and blood.

The specimen was blood, either unsorted or a sorted T cell fraction (not recorded which). The source is a male donor with ankylosing spondylitis or in good health (not recorded which). V usage is TRBV27 and J usage is TRBJ2-2; no definite D call. This chain's CDR3 is CASSLRFGELFF. DNA for the CDR3: TGTGCCAGCAGTTTACGTTTTGGCGAGCTGTTTTTT.